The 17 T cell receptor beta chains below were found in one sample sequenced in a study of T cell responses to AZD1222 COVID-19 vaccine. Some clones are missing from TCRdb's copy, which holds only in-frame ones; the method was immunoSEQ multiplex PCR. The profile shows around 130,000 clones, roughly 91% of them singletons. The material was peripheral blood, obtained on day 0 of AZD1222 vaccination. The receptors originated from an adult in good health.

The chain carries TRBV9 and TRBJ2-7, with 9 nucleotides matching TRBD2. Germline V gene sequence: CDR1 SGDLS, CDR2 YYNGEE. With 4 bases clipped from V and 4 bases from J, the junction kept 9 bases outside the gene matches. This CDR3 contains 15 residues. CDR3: CASSRGTSWRYEQYF. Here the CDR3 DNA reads TGTGCCAGCAGCCGAGGGACTAGCTGGCGTTACGAGCAGTACTTC.

The CDR3 nucleotides are TGTGCCATCAGTGAAGTGGGGGATGAAAAACTGTTTTTT. It yields the protein CAISEVGDEKLFF. This sequence joins TRBV10-3 and TRBJ1-4, with D possibly matching TRBD1 (5 bases). V dropped 3 bases and J dropped 6 bases, with 8 bases sitting between them. Looked up from germline, CDR1 is ENHRY and CDR2 is SYGVKD. This CDR3 has 13 residues.

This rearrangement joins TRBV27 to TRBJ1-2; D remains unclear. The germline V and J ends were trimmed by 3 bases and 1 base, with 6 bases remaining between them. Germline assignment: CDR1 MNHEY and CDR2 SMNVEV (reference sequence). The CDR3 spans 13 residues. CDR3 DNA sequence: TGTGCCAGCAGTTTGGACTATAACTATGGCTACACCTTC. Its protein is CASSLDYNYGYTF.

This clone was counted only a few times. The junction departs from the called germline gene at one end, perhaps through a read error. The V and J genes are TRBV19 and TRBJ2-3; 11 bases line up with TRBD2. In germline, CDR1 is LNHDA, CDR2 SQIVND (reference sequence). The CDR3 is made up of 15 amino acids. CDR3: CASSIAGGNTDTQYF. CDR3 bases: TGTGCCAGCAGTATAGCGGGAGGGAACACAGATACGCAGTATTTT.

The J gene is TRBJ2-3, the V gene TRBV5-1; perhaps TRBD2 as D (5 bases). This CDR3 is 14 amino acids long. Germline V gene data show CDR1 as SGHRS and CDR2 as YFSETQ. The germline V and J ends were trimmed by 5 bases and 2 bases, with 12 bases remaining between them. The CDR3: CASRFAGITDTQYF. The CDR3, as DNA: TGCGCCAGCAGATTTGCCGGGATCACAGATACGCAGTATTTT.

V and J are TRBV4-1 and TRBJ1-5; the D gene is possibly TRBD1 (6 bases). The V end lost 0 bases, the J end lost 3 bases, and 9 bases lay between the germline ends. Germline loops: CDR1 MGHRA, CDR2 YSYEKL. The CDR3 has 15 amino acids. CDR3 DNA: TGCGCCAGCAGCCAAGAAGGGGGGCACAATCAGCCCCAGCATTTT. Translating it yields CASSQEGGHNQPQHF.

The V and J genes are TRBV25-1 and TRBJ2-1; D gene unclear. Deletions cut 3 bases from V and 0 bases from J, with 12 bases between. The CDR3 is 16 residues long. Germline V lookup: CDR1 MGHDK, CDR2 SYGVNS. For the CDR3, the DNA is TGTGCCAGCAGTGAGTGGGGATCTAGCTCCTACAATGAGCAGTTCTTC. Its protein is CASSEWGSSSYNEQFF.

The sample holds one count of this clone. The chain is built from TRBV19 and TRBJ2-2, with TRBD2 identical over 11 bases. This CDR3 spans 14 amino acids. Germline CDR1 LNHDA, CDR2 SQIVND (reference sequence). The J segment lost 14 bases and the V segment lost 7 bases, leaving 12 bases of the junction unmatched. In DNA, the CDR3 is TGTGCCAGTAAGGGACTAGCGGACCGACCCGGCCTGTTTTTT. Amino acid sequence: CASKGLADRPGLFF.

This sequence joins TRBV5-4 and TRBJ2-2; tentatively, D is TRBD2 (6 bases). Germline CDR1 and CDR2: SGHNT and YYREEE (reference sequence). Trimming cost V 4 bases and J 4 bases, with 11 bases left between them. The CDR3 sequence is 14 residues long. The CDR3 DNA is TGTGCCAGCAGCCCCCGGGGGAGCACCGGGGAGCTGTTTTTT. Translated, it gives CASSPRGSTGELFF.

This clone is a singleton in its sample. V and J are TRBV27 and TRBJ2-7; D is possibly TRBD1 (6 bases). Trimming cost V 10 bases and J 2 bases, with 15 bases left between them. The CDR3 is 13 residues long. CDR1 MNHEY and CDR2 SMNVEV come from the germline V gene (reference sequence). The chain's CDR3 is CATKTGTTYEQYF. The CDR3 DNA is TGTGCCACAAAAACCGGGACAACCTACGAGCAGTACTTC.

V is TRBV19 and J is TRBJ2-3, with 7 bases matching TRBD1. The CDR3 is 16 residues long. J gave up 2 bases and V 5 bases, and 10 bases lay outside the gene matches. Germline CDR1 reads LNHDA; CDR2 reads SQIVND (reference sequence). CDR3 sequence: CASSRVQGRSTDTQYF. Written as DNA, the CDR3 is TGTGCCAGTAGTCGGGTACAGGGGAGATCCACAGATACGCAGTATTTT. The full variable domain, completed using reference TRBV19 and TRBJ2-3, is DGGITQSPKYLFRKEGQNVTLSCEQNLNHDAMYWYRQDPGQGLRLIYYSQIVNDFQKGDIAEGYSVSREKKESFPLTVTSAQKNPTAFYLCASSRVQGRSTDTQYFGPGTRLTVL.

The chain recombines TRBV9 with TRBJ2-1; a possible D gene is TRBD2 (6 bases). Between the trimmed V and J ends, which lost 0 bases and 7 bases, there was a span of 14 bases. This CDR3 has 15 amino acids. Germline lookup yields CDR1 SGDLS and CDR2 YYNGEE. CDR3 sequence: CASSVGGGGGNEQFF. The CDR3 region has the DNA TGTGCCAGCAGCGTAGGAGGCGGAGGAGGGAATGAGCAGTTCTTC.

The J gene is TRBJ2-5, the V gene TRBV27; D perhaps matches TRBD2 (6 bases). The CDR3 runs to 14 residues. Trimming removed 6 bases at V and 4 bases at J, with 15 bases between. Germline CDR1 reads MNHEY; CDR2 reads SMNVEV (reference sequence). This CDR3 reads CASSPRRGAETQYF. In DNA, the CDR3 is TGTGCCAGCAGCCCGAGGCGGGGAGCAGAGACCCAGTACTTC.

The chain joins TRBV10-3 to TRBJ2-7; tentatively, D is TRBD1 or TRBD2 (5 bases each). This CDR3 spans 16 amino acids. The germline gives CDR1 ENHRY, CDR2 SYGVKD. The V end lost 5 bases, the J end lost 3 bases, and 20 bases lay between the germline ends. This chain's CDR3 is CAISYGFGDGGYEQYF. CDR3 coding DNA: TGTGCCATCAGTTACGGGTTTGGGGACGGAGGCTACGAGCAGTACTTC.

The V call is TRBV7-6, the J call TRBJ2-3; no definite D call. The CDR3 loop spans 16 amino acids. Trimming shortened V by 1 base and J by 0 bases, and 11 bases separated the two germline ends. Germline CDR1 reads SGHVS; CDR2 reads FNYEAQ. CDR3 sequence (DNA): TGTGCCAGCAGCTTAGGTCGGGCGGCTAGCACAGATACGCAGTATTTT. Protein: CASSLGRAASTDTQYF.

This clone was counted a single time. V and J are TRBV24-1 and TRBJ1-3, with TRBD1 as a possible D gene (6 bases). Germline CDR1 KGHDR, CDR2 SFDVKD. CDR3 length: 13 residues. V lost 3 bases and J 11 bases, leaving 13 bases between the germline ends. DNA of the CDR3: TGTGCCACCAGTGATATGGGGGCCAACGCCATATATTTT. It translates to CATSDMGANAIYF.

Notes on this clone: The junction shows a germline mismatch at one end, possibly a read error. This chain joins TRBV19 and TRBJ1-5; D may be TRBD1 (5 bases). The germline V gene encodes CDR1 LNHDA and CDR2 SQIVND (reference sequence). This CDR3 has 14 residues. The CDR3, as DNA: TGTGCCAGTAGTATTTCCCGGGGCAAACAGCCCCAGCATTTT. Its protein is CASSISRGKQPQHF.